This T cell receptor beta chain was documented in a study of blood T cell repertoires in COVID-19. This clone has only one observation. Trimming removed 6 bases from V and 8 bases from J, with 11 bases in between. Germline CDR1 and CDR2: MDHEN and SYDVKM. This CDR3 is 12 amino acids long. TCRdb's table, derived via immunoSEQ multiplex PCR, lists solely in-frame clones and lacks some. The sample records some 250,000 clones, 80% to 90% being singletons. The sequencing sample was made of PBMCs or T cells enriched from blood (not recorded which). The genes are TRBV28 and TRBJ2-1; D not resolved. The source of this sequence is a woman aged 45-59 years who had recovered from COVID-19. CDR3 sequence reads: CASRRFGDEQFF. CDR3 sequence (DNA): TGTGCCAGCAGAAGGTTTGGAGATGAGCAGTTCTTC.